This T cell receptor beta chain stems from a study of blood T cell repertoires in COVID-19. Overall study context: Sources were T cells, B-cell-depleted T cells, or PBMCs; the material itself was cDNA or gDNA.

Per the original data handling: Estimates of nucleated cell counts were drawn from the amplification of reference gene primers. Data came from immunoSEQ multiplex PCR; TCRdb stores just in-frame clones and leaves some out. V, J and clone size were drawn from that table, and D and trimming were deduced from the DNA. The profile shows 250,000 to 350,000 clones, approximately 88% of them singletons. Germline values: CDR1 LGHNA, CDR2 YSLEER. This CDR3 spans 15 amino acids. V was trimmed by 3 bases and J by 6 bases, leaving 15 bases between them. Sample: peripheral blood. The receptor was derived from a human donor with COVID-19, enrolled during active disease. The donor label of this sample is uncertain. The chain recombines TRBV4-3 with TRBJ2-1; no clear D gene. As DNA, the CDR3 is TGCGCCAGCAGCCAGCAGGTATTGGATTTCAATGAGCAGTTCTTC. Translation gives CASSQQVLDFNEQFF.